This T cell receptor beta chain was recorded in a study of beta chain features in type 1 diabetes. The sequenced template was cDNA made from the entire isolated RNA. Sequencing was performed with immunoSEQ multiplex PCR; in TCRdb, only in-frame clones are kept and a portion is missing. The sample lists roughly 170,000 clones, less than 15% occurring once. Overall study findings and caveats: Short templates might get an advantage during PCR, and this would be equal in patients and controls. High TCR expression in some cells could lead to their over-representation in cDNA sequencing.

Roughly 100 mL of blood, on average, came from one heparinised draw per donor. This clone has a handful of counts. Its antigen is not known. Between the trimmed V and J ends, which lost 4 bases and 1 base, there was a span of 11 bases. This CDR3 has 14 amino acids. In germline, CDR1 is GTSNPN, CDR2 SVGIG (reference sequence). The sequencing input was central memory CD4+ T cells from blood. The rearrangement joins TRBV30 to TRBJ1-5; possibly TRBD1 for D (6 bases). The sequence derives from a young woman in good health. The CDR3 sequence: CAWKGGSSNQPQHF. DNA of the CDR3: TGTGCCTGGAAGGGGGGGAGCAGCAATCAGCCCCAGCATTTT.